This T cell receptor (beta chain) comes out of a study of blood T cells in healthy people across ages. For this clonotype: The antigen is not known.

Study-wide findings and caveats: Roughly linearly, TCR beta diversity per million T cells fell as age increased.

The use of a sample-barcoded 5' primer and a J-beta primer mix characterized a second PCR of roughly 6 to 11 cycles. TCRdb re-called the 5' RACE reads with MiXCR, one entry per CDR3 protein. Of approximately 1.5 million distinct CDR3 sequences in the sample, roughly 30% were seen once. The sequence derives from a woman in her 30s in good health. Specimen: blood.

The CDR3, as DNA: TGCAGTGCTAGAGGTCATCAGCTAAATGAAAAACTGTTTTTT. Protein sequence: CSARGHQLNEKLFF. The V and J genes are TRBV20-1 and TRBJ1-4; D is uncertain. V was clipped by 1 base and J by 5 bases, with 11 bases between them. This CDR3 is built from 14 residues. Germline V gene lookup returns CDR1 DFQATT and CDR2 SNEGSKA (reference sequence).